This T cell receptor (beta chain) came from a study of shared clonotypes between healthy human individuals. Clones were read by immunoSEQ multiplex PCR, and TCRdb kept only the in-frame ones, dropping some. The sample yields 800,000 to 950,000 clones, approximately 96% seen once. CD45RO-negative CD8 cells positively selected for CCR7 made up the naive population, which excluded terminally differentiated effector memory CD45RA+ cells. The specimen was naive CD8+ T cells sorted from blood. The source is a man aged 25-40 years in good health.

The CDR3 DNA reads as TGTGCCAGCTCACCCACCTTCGGGCAAGCGAACACCGGGGAGCTGTTTTTT. It is translated as CASSPTFGQANTGELFF. This chain connects TRBV18 to TRBJ2-2; D is ambiguous. Germline V gives CDR1 KGHSH, CDR2 LQKENI. This CDR3 is 17 amino acids long. V was cut by 3 bases and J by 0 bases, with 14 bases left in between.